One sample yielded the 24 T cell receptor beta chains listed below, sequenced in a study of control samples from healthy donors and cancer patients. TCRdb's table, derived via immunoSEQ multiplex PCR, lists solely in-frame clones and lacks some. The sample records roughly 98,000 clones, 90% to 95% being singletons. The sample was blood. These receptors all come from a man between 18 and 29 years old in good health.

This clone was counted only a few times. V is TRBV6-4 and J is TRBJ2-3, with 9 nucleotides matching TRBD2. The CDR3 runs to 16 residues. Germline V gene lookup returns CDR1 MRHNA and CDR2 SNTAGT. The junction had 7 bases not matched to a gene; V was cut back by 5 bases and J by 1 base. CDR3 in amino acids: CASSHRAGGGTDTQYF. The CDR3 bases are TGTGCCAGCAGTCATAGAGCGGGAGGAGGCACAGATACGCAGTATTTT.

V gene TRBV6-1 combines with J gene TRBJ1-6; a weak D match, TRBD1 (5 bases). V was cut by 1 base and J by 14 bases, with 9 bases left in between. This CDR3 comprises 12 residues. In germline, CDR1 is MNHNS, CDR2 SASEGT. DNA for the CDR3: TGTGCCAGCAGTGAAGGGGACCTAACCCTCCACTTT. It translates to CASSEGDLTLHF.

The chain carries TRBV19 and TRBJ1-2; no clear D gene. The V and J ends lost 0 bases and 2 bases respectively, with 13 bases between them. The CDR3 sequence is 16 residues long. CDR1 is LNHDA and CDR2 is SQIVND in the germline V gene (reference sequence). The CDR3 sequence is CASSIDRVRRNYGYTF. The CDR3 nucleotides are TGTGCCAGTAGTATAGATCGTGTCCGACGGAACTATGGCTACACCTTC.

The chain combines TRBV25-1 with TRBJ1-1, with D uncertain. V lost 0 bases to trimming and J lost 4 bases, with 12 bases between them. Germline values: CDR1 MGHDK, CDR2 SYGVNS. The CDR3 runs to 15 residues. CDR3 amino acids: CASSEYDPWGTEAFF. The CDR3 coding sequence is TGTGCCAGCAGTGAATATGACCCCTGGGGCACTGAAGCTTTCTTT.

The chain recombines TRBV4-3 with TRBJ2-5; no definite D call. The germline V gene encodes CDR1 LGHNA and CDR2 YSLEER. The germline V and J ends were trimmed by 4 bases and 4 bases, with 16 bases remaining between them. The CDR3 has 15 residues. The CDR3 DNA reads as TGCGCCAGCAGCCCCTCTTCTGGACCGGGAGAGACCCAGTACTTC. Protein: CASSPSSGPGETQYF.

The V and J genes are TRBV6-5 and TRBJ2-7; 7 bases line up with TRBD1. V lost 4 bases, J lost 1 base, and 7 bases stayed unmatched. Germline assignment: CDR1 MNHEY and CDR2 SVGAGI. The CDR3 is made up of 15 amino acids. CDR3 in DNA: TGTGCCAGCAGTTTCGACAGGGAGTCTTCCTACGAGCAGTACTTC. Translated, it gives CASSFDRESSYEQYF.

The CDR3 sequence: CATHPQIPEELAKNIQYF. CDR3 nucleotides: TGTGCCACTCACCCTCAGATCCCAGAGGAGCTTGCCAAAAACATTCAGTACTTC. This sequence joins TRBV2 and TRBJ2-4, with D unclear. V lost 10 bases to trimming and J lost 1 base, with 26 bases between them. This CDR3 contains 18 residues. Germline CDR1 reads SNHLY; CDR2 reads FYNNEI.

The chain has TRBV5-1 and TRBJ1-1, with no clear D. Germline-derived CDR1 and CDR2 are SGHRS and YFSETQ. Trimming cost V 0 bases and J 1 base, with 10 bases left between them. There are 15 residues in the CDR3. Here the CDR3 DNA reads TGCGCCAGCAGCTTGGCCGTGCCGGGGAACACTGAAGCTTTCTTT. Translated: CASSLAVPGNTEAFF.

The rearrangement joins TRBV5-8 to TRBJ2-7; 9 positions agree with TRBD1. V shed 4 bases, J shed 6 bases, and the junction held 5 bases outside the gene matches. The CDR3 is made up of 13 amino acids. CDR1 and CDR2 from the germline V gene are SGHTS and YDEGEE. The CDR3 region is CASSGDRESEQYF. The DNA for the CDR3 is TGTGCCAGCAGCGGGGACAGGGAATCCGAGCAGTACTTC.

The rearrangement links TRBV18 to TRBJ1-2, with D perhaps matching TRBD1 (5 bases). Looked up from germline, CDR1 is KGHSH and CDR2 is LQKENI. V was pared by 6 bases and J by 2 bases, with 13 bases between. This CDR3 region has 14 residues. CDR3 region: CASSRDRGNYGYTF. CDR3 DNA: TGTGCCAGCTCTCGAGATCGGGGGAACTATGGCTACACCTTC.

The chain has TRBV7-6 and TRBJ2-2; TRBD2 is a possible D gene (7 bases). CDR1 SGHVS and CDR2 FNYEAQ come from the germline V gene. This CDR3 contains 16 residues. V lost 1 base, J lost 5 bases, and 14 bases lay in between. DNA of the CDR3: TGTGCCAGCAGCTTAGTCGGGGGGCAGAAGACCGGGGAGCTGTTTTTT. Residues: CASSLVGGQKTGELFF.

This clone was counted a single time. This CDR3 reads CASSLGRGSEQYF. The CDR3 DNA reads as TGCGCCAGCAGCCTGGGAAGGGGTAGCGAGCAGTACTTC. V is TRBV4-3 and J is TRBJ2-7, with D maybe TRBD1 (5 bases). V lost 4 bases and J 6 bases, leaving 13 bases between the germline ends. Looked up from germline, CDR1 is LGHNA and CDR2 is YSLEER. The CDR3 contains 13 residues.

This chain links TRBV18 with TRBJ2-7, with D maybe TRBD2 (6 bases). The ends were cut back, 4 bases at V and 1 base at J, with 14 bases in the middle. Germline V gene sequence: CDR1 KGHSH, CDR2 LQKENI. The CDR3 has 15 residues. The CDR3 sequence is CASSQEGGGSYEQYF. Written as DNA, the CDR3 is TGTGCCAGCTCACAAGAGGGTGGGGGGTCCTACGAGCAGTACTTC.

The genes are TRBV5-6 and TRBJ1-6; D gene unclear. The length of the CDR3 is 12 residues. V was pared by 0 bases and J by 7 bases, with 2 bases between. Germline CDR1 and CDR2: SGHDT and YYEEEE. DNA of the CDR3: TGTGCCAGCAGCTTGGCCAATTCACCCCTCCACTTT. Translation: CASSLANSPLHF.

The chain carries TRBV2 and TRBJ1-1; the D gene is possibly TRBD1 (5 bases). Germline lookup yields CDR1 SNHLY and CDR2 FYNNEI. V was trimmed by 2 bases and J by 1 base, leaving 8 bases between them. The CDR3 covers 14 residues. The CDR3 DNA follows: TGTGCCAGCAGTGAAAGGGGCTCGAACACTGAAGCTTTCTTT. Translating gives CASSERGSNTEAFF. The variable domain in full, completed from reference TRBV2 and TRBJ1-1, reads EPEVTQTPSHQVTQMGQEVILRCVPISNHLYFYWYRQILGQKVEFLVSFYNNEISEKSEIFDDQFSVERPDGSNFTLKIRSTKLEDSAMYFCASSERGSNTEAFFGQGTRLTVV.

The rearrangement uses TRBV4-2 and TRBJ1-1; 10 bases map to TRBD1. Germline trimming cut 1 base from V and 1 base from J; bases unmatched to any gene: 12. The length of the CDR3 is 19 residues. Germline assignment: CDR1 LGHNA and CDR2 YNFKEQ. The CDR3 nucleotides read TGTGCCAGCAGCCAAGGGCGACAGGGGGCTTCGTCGGGGAACACTGAAGCTTTCTTT. It is translated as CASSQGRQGASSGNTEAFF.

This sequence joins TRBV20-1 and TRBJ2-1; D remains unclear. The CDR3 is made up of 13 amino acids. The V end was cut by 3 bases, the J end by 7 bases, with 13 bases between. CDR1 DFQATT and CDR2 SNEGSKA come from the germline V gene (reference sequence). The CDR3 nucleotides read TGCAGTGCTAGTTTGAGCCCCGGAAATGAGCAGTTCTTC. Amino acids: CSASLSPGNEQFF.

The J gene is TRBJ1-6, the V gene TRBV30, with 7 bases fitting TRBD1. The CDR3 length is 13 residues. The V segment lost 5 bases and the J segment 8 bases; nucleotides outside the gene matches: 6. Germline V gene sequence: CDR1 GTSNPN, CDR2 SVGIG (reference sequence). CDR3 sequence reads: CAWAGGVHSPLHF. CDR3 DNA sequence: TGTGCCTGGGCAGGGGGTGTTCATTCACCCCTCCACTTT.

V and J are TRBV27 and TRBJ1-1; no definite D call. CDR3 length equals 14 residues. Germline CDR1 MNHEY, CDR2 SMNVEV (reference sequence). V lost 3 bases and J lost 1, with 9 bases in between. In DNA form, the CDR3 reads TGTGCCAGCAGTTTGGTGACCGGGAACACTGAAGCTTTCTTT. Protein: CASSLVTGNTEAFF.

The chain has TRBV6-2 or TRBV6-3 and TRBJ1-2; D is possibly TRBD1 (5 bases). Trimming cost V 6 bases and J 3 bases, with 11 bases left between them. Germline V gives CDR1 MNHEY, CDR2 SVGEGT. CDR3 length: 13 amino acids. CDR3 in DNA: TGTGCCAGCAGGTACGCGGGGGACTATGGCTACACCTTC. Translating it yields CASRYAGDYGYTF.

The gene calls are TRBV6-5 and TRBJ1-2, with D unclear. V lost 7 bases to trimming and J lost 4 bases, with 13 bases between them. CDR3 length equals 13 residues. CDR1 is MNHEY, CDR2 SVGAGI, per germline. CDR3 in amino acids: CASNNRVGYGYTF. CDR3 bases: TGTGCCAGCAATAATAGGGTCGGCTATGGCTACACCTTC.

The chain links TRBV2 to TRBJ2-2; 9 bases map to TRBD2. This CDR3 comprises 20 residues. The V gene's germline CDR1 is SNHLY and CDR2 FYNNEI. Unmatched junction bases numbered 16, after V lost 0 bases and J lost 5 bases. This CDR3 reads CASSEAKGAPREGWTGELFF. CDR3 in DNA: TGTGCCAGCAGTGAAGCCAAGGGGGCCCCGCGGGAGGGTTGGACCGGGGAGCTGTTTTTT.

The rearrangement uses TRBV2 and TRBJ1-4, with TRBD1 matching 7 bases. Germline trimming cut 6 bases from V and 8 bases from J; bases unmatched to any gene: 12. From germline, CDR1 is SNHLY and CDR2 FYNNEI. The CDR3 is made up of 15 amino acids. As DNA, the CDR3 is TGTGCCAGCAGGGATTATGACAGGGAAGGCGAAAAACTGTTTTTT. Protein sequence: CASRDYDREGEKLFF.

This clone was observed a handful of times. The chain joins TRBV11-2 to TRBJ1-3; no firm D call. In germline, CDR1 is SGHAT, CDR2 FQNNGV. The CDR3 extends over 14 amino acids. V lost 1 base to trimming and J lost 4 bases, with 8 bases between them. CDR3 DNA: TGTGCCAGCAGCTTAGCAGGTCCCGGAAACACCATATATTTT. This translates into CASSLAGPGNTIYF.